This T cell receptor (beta chain) was recorded in a study of T cells expressing NK-cell markers. On the study more broadly: The TCR beta repertoires were obtained from sorted CD3+CD56+NKG2C+, CD3+CD56+NKG2C- and CD3+CD56-NKG2C+ T cells.

From germline, CDR1 is SGHRS and CDR2 YFSETQ. CDR3 length: 15 amino acids. 5'RACE template switching with UMIs generated TCR beta cDNA. TCRdb reanalyzed the 5' RACE reads, giving one entry per CDR3 protein sequence and no DNA. Here the sample table reports approximately 150,000 distinct CDR3 sequences. Remarks on this clonotype: Antigen: not known.

General study points: Several donors' CD3+CD56-NKG2C+ cells were dominated by the same clonotypes. In several donors, dominant CD3+CD56+NKG2C+ clones formed 1.0-7.0% of CD8+ cells.

Specimen: blood T cells: a sorted CD56 or NKG2C T cell subset, CD4+ or CD8+ T cells, or bulk PBMC T cells (not recorded which). The rearrangement joins TRBV5-1 to TRBJ1-6; the D call of TRBD1 rests on TCRdb alone, since no DNA is present to check it. The origin of this receptor is a woman aged 18-70 years in good health. CDR3 in amino acids: CASSLTYSPGQVVHF.